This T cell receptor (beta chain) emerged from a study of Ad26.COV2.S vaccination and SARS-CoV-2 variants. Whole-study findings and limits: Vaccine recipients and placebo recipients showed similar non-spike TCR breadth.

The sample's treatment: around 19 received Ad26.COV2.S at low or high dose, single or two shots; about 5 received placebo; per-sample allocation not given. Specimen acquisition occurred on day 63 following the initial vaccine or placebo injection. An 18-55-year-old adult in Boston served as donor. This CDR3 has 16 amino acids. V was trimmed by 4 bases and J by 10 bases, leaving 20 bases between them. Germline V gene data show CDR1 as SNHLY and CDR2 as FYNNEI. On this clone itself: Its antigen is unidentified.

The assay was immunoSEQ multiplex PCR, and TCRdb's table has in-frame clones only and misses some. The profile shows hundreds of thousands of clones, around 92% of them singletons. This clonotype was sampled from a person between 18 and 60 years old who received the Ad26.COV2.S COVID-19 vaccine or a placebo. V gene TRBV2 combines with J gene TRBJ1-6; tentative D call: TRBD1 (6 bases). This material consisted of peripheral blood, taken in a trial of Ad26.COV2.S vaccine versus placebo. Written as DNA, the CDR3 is TGTGCCAGCAGTGTAACAGGGTCGAATAATGGATCACCCCTCCACTTT. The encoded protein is CASSVTGSNNGSPLHF. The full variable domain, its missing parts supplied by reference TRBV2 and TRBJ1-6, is EPEVTQTPSHQVTQMGQEVILRCVPISNHLYFYWYRQILGQKVEFLVSFYNNEISEKSEIFDDQFSVERPDGSNFTLKIRSTKLEDSAMYFCASSVTGSNNGSPLHFGNGTRLTVT.